This passage covers 21 T cell receptor beta chains from one sample sequenced in a study of OX40 agonist ivuxolimab in advanced cancers. Sequencing was performed with immunoSEQ multiplex PCR; in TCRdb, only in-frame clones are kept and a portion is missing. The table records 13,000 to 15,000 clones, 80% of them present only once. This specimen was CD4+ or CD8+ T cells sorted from blood, taken in a trial of the OX40 agonist ivuxolimab. These receptors all come from an adult with an advanced solid tumor such as melanoma, head and neck, liver or kidney cancer.

The chain couples TRBV5-5 to TRBJ2-7; TRBD2 is a possible D gene (6 bases). The CDR3 totals 14 residues. Germline V gives CDR1 SGHKS, CDR2 YYEKEE (reference sequence). V lost 3 bases and J lost 1, with 11 bases in between. As DNA, the CDR3 is TGTGCCAGCAGCTCCCCTAGCGCGTCCTACGAGCAGTACTTC. This translates into CASSSPSASYEQYF. The full variable domain, completed using reference TRBV5-5 and TRBJ2-7, is DAGVTQSPTHLIKTRGQQVTLRCSPISGHKSVSWYQQVLGQGPQFIFQYYEKEERGRGNFPDRFSARQFPNYSSELNVNALLLGDSALYLCASSSPSASYEQYFGPGTRLTVT.

This clone has a single count. This rearrangement joins TRBV4-2 to TRBJ2-7; D might be TRBD2 (6 bases). The CDR3 sequence is 14 residues long. The V end lost 5 bases, the J end lost 3 bases, and 14 bases lay between the germline ends. Germline-derived CDR1 and CDR2 are LGHNA and YNFKEQ. The CDR3 reads CASSLGGDFYEQYF. CDR3 coding DNA: TGTGCCAGCAGCTTGGGAGGAGATTTCTACGAGCAGTACTTC.

The rearrangement uses TRBV19 and TRBJ1-1, with D uncertain. Trimming shortened V by 1 base and J by 0 bases, and 0 bases separated the two germline ends. The CDR3 spans 12 residues. CDR1 is LNHDA, CDR2 SQIVND, per germline (reference sequence). The CDR3 DNA reads TGTGCCAGTAGTATAGTGAACACTGAAGCTTTCTTT. It is translated as CASSIVNTEAFF. Combining the CDR3 with reference TRBV19 and TRBJ1-1 gives the whole variable domain DGGITQSPKYLFRKEGQNVTLSCEQNLNHDAMYWYRQDPGQGLRLIYYSQIVNDFQKGDIAEGYSVSREKKESFPLTVTSAQKNPTAFYLCASSIVNTEAFFGQGTRLTVV.

The count of this clone is one. The V call is TRBV4-2, the J call TRBJ2-7; D might be TRBD1 (6 bases). V was shortened by 4 bases and J by 1 base, with 8 bases between the two germline ends. There are 13 residues in the CDR3. From germline, CDR1 is LGHNA and CDR2 YNFKEQ. The CDR3 nucleotides are TGTGCCAGCAGCCGTGGACAGTCCTACGAGCAGTACTTC. As protein: CASSRGQSYEQYF.

The genes are TRBV6-6 and TRBJ2-7, with TRBD2 matching 9 bases. Unmatched junction bases numbered 8, after V lost 0 bases and J lost 5 bases. The germline gives CDR1 MNHNY, CDR2 SVGAGI (reference sequence). The CDR3 sequence is 16 residues long. The CDR3 reads CASSYSNGGREDEQYF. The CDR3 DNA sequence: TGTGCCAGCAGTTACTCGAACGGCGGGAGGGAGGACGAGCAGTACTTC.

This clone was observed a handful of times. The rearrangement links TRBV14 to TRBJ2-6, with D uncertain. Germline CDR1 is SGHDN and CDR2 is FVKESK. With 1 base removed from V and 4 bases from J, the gap between germline ends came to 14 bases. The CDR3 loop spans 17 amino acids. This CDR3 reads CASSQGPGLRGANVLTF. CDR3 nucleotides: TGTGCCAGCAGCCAAGGGCCGGGTTTAAGAGGGGCCAACGTCCTGACTTTC. Full variable domain (outside the CDR3, taken from reference TRBV14 and TRBJ2-6): EAGVTQFPSHSVIEKGQTVTLRCDPISGHDNLYWYRRVMGKEIKFLLHFVKESKQDESGMPNNRFLAERTGGTYSTLKVQPAELEDSGVYFCASSQGPGLRGANVLTFGAGSRLTVL.

The rearrangement uses TRBV28 and TRBJ2-1; tentatively, D is TRBD2 (5 bases). Per the germline V gene, CDR1 is MDHEN and CDR2 is SYDVKM. The CDR3 loop spans 12 amino acids. V gave up 6 bases and J gave up 5 bases, with 8 bases separating them. CDR3 loop: CASRRVDNEQFF. CDR3 sequence (DNA): TGTGCCAGCAGGAGGGTAGACAATGAGCAGTTCTTC.

This clone has a handful of counts. In DNA form, the CDR3 reads TGTGCCAGCTCACCACCGCGGCGGACAGGGCAATTTCCTAGCACAGATACGCAGTATTTT. Translating gives CASSPPRRTGQFPSTDTQYF. The gene calls are TRBV18 and TRBJ2-3; 8 bases fit TRBD1. In germline, CDR1 is KGHSH, CDR2 LQKENI. With 0 bases clipped from V and 0 bases from J, the junction kept 14 bases outside the gene matches. The CDR3 contains 20 residues.

The chain recombines TRBV7-2 with TRBJ2-5; no clear D. CDR3 length: 10 amino acids. V was pared by 8 bases and J by 14 bases, with 15 bases between. Germline V CDR1 and CDR2: SGHTA, FQGNSA. The CDR3 coding sequence is TGTGCCAGCGGAGACAACCCCCTTTACTTC. It is translated as CASGDNPLYF. Variable domain in full (rest from reference TRBV7-2 and TRBJ2-5): GAGVSQSPSNKVTEKGKDVELRCDPISGHTALYWYRQSLGQGLEFLIYFQGNSAPDKSGLPSDRFSAERTGGSVSTLTIQRTQQEDSAVYLCASGDNPLYFGPGTRLLVL.

This chain uses TRBV27 with TRBJ2-1; 7 bases match TRBD1. The CDR3 totals 14 residues. Germline loops: CDR1 MNHEY, CDR2 SMNVEV (reference sequence). V shed 6 bases, J shed 0 bases, and the junction held 2 bases outside the gene matches. CDR3 sequence (DNA): TGTGCCAGCAGGGGGGACAGCTCCTACAATGAGCAGTTCTTC. It yields the protein CASRGDSSYNEQFF.

The V and J genes are TRBV4-3 and TRBJ2-2; D might be TRBD1 or TRBD2, each matching 5 bases. Germline CDR1 LGHNA, CDR2 YSLEER. With 4 bases removed from V and 6 bases from J, the gap between germline ends came to 15 bases. The CDR3 is 15 residues long. The CDR3 DNA sequence: TGCGCCAGCAGCCGGATCCGGGACCCCCCCGGGGAGCTGTTTTTT. It codes for CASSRIRDPPGELFF.

This clone has just a few counts. The CDR3 protein is CASSDGSGSTDTQYF. As DNA, the CDR3 is TGTGCCAGCAGTGATGGTAGCGGTAGCACAGATACGCAGTATTTT. V gene TRBV6-4 combines with J gene TRBJ2-3; the D gene is possibly TRBD2 (6 bases). This CDR3 contains 15 residues. The germline V and J ends were trimmed by 3 bases and 0 bases, with 10 bases remaining between them. Germline values: CDR1 MRHNA, CDR2 SNTAGT.

The V gene is TRBV6-4, the J gene TRBJ2-1, with a weak D call TRBD2 (6 bases). Per the germline V gene, CDR1 is MRHNA and CDR2 is SNTAGT. Trimming took 8 bases from V and 0 from J, leaving 14 bases between them. The CDR3 sequence is 15 residues long. CDR3 sequence (DNA): TGTGCCAGCTCGCCCCGACTAGACTCCTACAATGAGCAGTTCTTC. Translation: CASSPRLDSYNEQFF.

The chain links TRBV4-1 to TRBJ2-1, with 9 bases matching TRBD2. V was pared by 3 bases and J by 3 bases, with 3 bases of the junction left unmatched. CDR1 is MGHRA and CDR2 is YSYEKL in the germline V gene. There are 15 residues in the CDR3. This CDR3 reads CASSQSSGVYNEQFF. The CDR3 DNA is TGCGCCAGCAGCCAGTCTAGCGGGGTCTACAATGAGCAGTTCTTC.

V usage is TRBV4-3 and J usage is TRBJ2-7; D is unclear. The CDR3 covers 15 residues. The germline V gene has CDR1 LGHNA and CDR2 YSLEER. The ends were cut back, 0 bases at V and 3 bases at J, with 12 bases in the middle. This CDR3 is CASSQENGYGYEQYF. In nucleotides, the CDR3 is TGCGCCAGCAGCCAAGAAAACGGGTACGGCTACGAGCAGTACTTC.

This chain links TRBV4-2 with TRBJ2-5; the match to TRBD2 covers 8 bases. The V segment lost 0 bases and the J segment 3 bases; nucleotides outside the gene matches: 6. The CDR3 runs 16 residues. The germline V gene encodes CDR1 LGHNA and CDR2 YNFKEQ. The CDR3 region has the DNA TGTGCCAGCAGCCAAGACGGGCCAGCGGGAGAAGAGACCCAGTACTTC. Protein sequence: CASSQDGPAGEETQYF.

This sequence joins TRBV30 and TRBJ1-1, with a weak D call TRBD1 (5 bases). Trimming removed 7 bases at V and 4 bases at J, with 16 bases between. Germline assignment: CDR1 GTSNPN and CDR2 SVGIG (reference sequence). The CDR3 runs to 13 residues. The CDR3 is CASEQDPGTEAFF. CDR3 nucleotides: TGTGCCTCCGAACAGGACCCTGGCACTGAAGCTTTCTTT.

The chain joins TRBV28 to TRBJ2-3, with D perhaps being TRBD1 or TRBD2 (6 bases each). Per germline, CDR1 MDHEN and CDR2 SYDVKM. Trimming removed 5 bases at V and 4 bases at J, with 16 bases between. This CDR3 is built from 15 residues. DNA of the CDR3: TGTGCCAGCAGTCCCCAGGCGGGACAAGCAGATACGCAGTATTTT. Its protein is CASSPQAGQADTQYF.

Only one count was recorded for this clone. The chain links TRBV21-1 to TRBJ2-1. TRBV21-1 is a listed pseudogene. The CDR3 is 15 residues long. The CDR3 loop is CASSNNRTLYNEQFF. The CDR3 nucleotides are TGTGCCAGCAGCAATAACAGAACACTATACAATGAGCAGTTCTTC.

The chain combines TRBV7-9 with TRBJ2-1; TRBD2 matches 8 bases. This CDR3 region has 14 residues. Germline loops: CDR1 SEHNR, CDR2 FQNEAQ (reference sequence). With 5 bases clipped from V and 8 bases from J, the junction kept 8 bases outside the gene matches. For the CDR3, the DNA is TGTGCCAGCAGCCTGACGGGAGGGAGGGATGAGCAGTTCTTC. The encoded protein is CASSLTGGRDEQFF.

This clone was observed a single time. This rearrangement joins TRBV7-6 to TRBJ2-1, with a weak D call TRBD1 (6 bases). CDR1 and CDR2 (germline): SGHVS, FNYEAQ. CDR3 length: 14 amino acids. V dropped 7 bases and J dropped 4 bases, with 14 bases sitting between them. CDR3 sequence: CASTSGQGYNEQFF. DNA for the CDR3: TGTGCCAGCACCTCCGGGCAGGGGTACAATGAGCAGTTCTTC.